A single sample is the source of the 26 T cell receptor beta chains below, sequenced in a study of blood T cell repertoires in COVID-19. TCRdb keeps only in-frame clones here, not all; method: immunoSEQ multiplex PCR. The sample shows roughly 50,000 clones, 85% to 90% of them seen only once. The sequenced sample consisted of peripheral blood. These receptor sequences come from a man aged 55-75 years with acute or convalescent COVID-19.

This chain links TRBV30 with TRBJ1-2; D uncertain. The V end was cut by 0 bases, the J end by 4 bases, with 6 bases between. This CDR3 has 12 amino acids. Germline V gene data show CDR1 as GTSNPN and CDR2 as SVGIG (reference sequence). DNA for the CDR3: TGTGCCTGGAGTGTACCGGGCTATGGCTACACCTTC. This gives the protein CAWSVPGYGYTF.

The V and J genes are TRBV5-1 and TRBJ1-1; 7 bases are shared with TRBD1. V shed 0 bases, J shed 0 bases, and the junction held 2 bases outside the gene matches. This CDR3 is built from 15 residues. Per germline, CDR1 SGHRS and CDR2 YFSETQ. CDR3 DNA sequence: TGCGCCAGCAGCTTGGAGGGACAGCTGAACACTGAAGCTTTCTTT. Amino acid sequence: CASSLEGQLNTEAFF.

The CDR3 loop reads CASSPQQARFHVEQYF. In DNA, the CDR3 is TGTGCCAGCAGCCCCCAGCAGGCAAGGTTCCATGTCGAGCAGTACTTC. This rearrangement joins TRBV7-8 to TRBJ2-7; D gene unclear. Per germline, CDR1 SGHVS and CDR2 FQNEAQ. The germline V and J ends were trimmed by 5 bases and 6 bases, with 23 bases remaining between them. The CDR3 is made up of 16 amino acids.

The V call is TRBV18, the J call TRBJ1-1; TRBD1 matches 7 bases. Germline CDR1 KGHSH, CDR2 LQKENI. Trimming cost V 5 bases and J 4 bases; bases outside gene matches: 4. The CDR3 contains 13 residues. The CDR3 region is CASSGTAGTEAFF. Here the CDR3 DNA reads TGTGCCAGCTCAGGGACAGCGGGCACTGAAGCTTTCTTT.

The chain joins TRBV7-2 to TRBJ2-3; 13 positions agree with TRBD2. J gave up 8 bases and V 4 bases, and 9 bases lay outside the gene matches. From germline, CDR1 is SGHTA and CDR2 FQGNSA. This CDR3 comprises 16 residues. CDR3 residues: CASSSGTSGNGGTQYF. CDR3 nucleotide sequence: TGTGCCAGCAGCTCAGGGACTAGCGGGAATGGCGGTACGCAGTATTTT. Using reference TRBV7-2 and TRBJ2-3 for the parts outside the CDR3, the full variable domain is GAGVSQSPSNKVTEKGKDVELRCDPISGHTALYWYRQSLGQGLEFLIYFQGNSAPDKSGLPSDRFSAERTGGSVSTLTIQRTQQEDSAVYLCASSSGTSGNGGTQYFGPGTRLTVL.

The chain couples TRBV11-2 to TRBJ1-3; weak D call: TRBD1 (6 bases). The CDR3 runs 15 residues. With 2 bases removed from V and 4 bases from J, the gap between germline ends came to 12 bases. Germline CDR1 is SGHAT and CDR2 is FQNNGV. Written as DNA, the CDR3 is TGTGCCAGCAGCTTAATCAGGGGTGCAGGAAACACCATATATTTT. This sequence encodes CASSLIRGAGNTIYF.

The J gene is TRBJ1-2, the V gene TRBV29-1; D gene unclear. The CDR3 has 12 residues. Germline lookup yields CDR1 SQVTM and CDR2 ANQGSEA. V was cut by 0 bases and J by 1 base, with 3 bases left in between. The CDR3 DNA reads as TGCAGCGTTGAAGACAGTAACTATGGCTACACCTTC. This codes for CSVEDSNYGYTF.

The chain couples TRBV27 to TRBJ1-2, with D possibly matching TRBD1 (5 bases). With 3 bases removed from V and 6 bases from J, the gap between germline ends came to 14 bases. The CDR3 spans 14 residues. The germline CDR1 and CDR2 sequences are MNHEY and SMNVEV (reference sequence). DNA for the CDR3: TGTGCCAGCAGTTTGGGGGGGTTGGGCGATGGCTACACCTTC. Its translation: CASSLGGLGDGYTF.

The chain couples TRBV24-1 to TRBJ2-7; D possibly corresponds to TRBD2 (6 bases). The germline V gene encodes CDR1 KGHDR and CDR2 SFDVKD. The germline V and J ends were trimmed by 3 bases and 0 bases, with 14 bases remaining between them. The CDR3 sequence is 16 residues long. CDR3 protein: CATSDPAGSGSYEQYF. Here the CDR3 DNA reads TGTGCCACCAGTGATCCAGCGGGCTCCGGCTCCTACGAGCAGTACTTC.

The rearrangement links TRBV10-3 to TRBJ2-1, with TRBD2 matching 7 bases. With 0 bases clipped from V and 5 bases from J, the junction kept 13 bases outside the gene matches. The germline V gene encodes CDR1 ENHRY and CDR2 SYGVKD. The CDR3 is made up of 18 amino acids. CDR3 residues: CAISESWYGRNKDNEQFF. The CDR3, as DNA: TGTGCCATCAGTGAGTCGTGGTACGGGAGGAATAAGGACAATGAGCAGTTCTTC.

V is TRBV30 and J is TRBJ2-1, with a possible D match to TRBD2 (5 bases). V lost 0 bases, J lost 2 bases, and 17 bases lay in between. Germline assignment: CDR1 GTSNPN and CDR2 SVGIG (reference sequence). The length of the CDR3 is 17 residues. The CDR3 spells CAWSVRVRERTYNEQFF. For the CDR3, the DNA is TGTGCCTGGAGTGTACGCGTGAGGGAGAGGACCTACAATGAGCAGTTCTTC.

This chain joins TRBV10-1 and TRBJ2-5, with unresolved D. V was trimmed by 0 bases and J by 5 bases, leaving 7 bases between them. This CDR3 spans 13 amino acids. Germline CDR1 is WNHNN and CDR2 is SYGVQD (reference sequence). The CDR3 DNA sequence: TGCGCCAGCAGTGAGTCGACTTCGGAGACCCAGTACTTC. Translation gives CASSESTSETQYF.

The V gene is TRBV5-4, the J gene TRBJ1-2; D gene unclear. Germline V gene lookup returns CDR1 SGHNT and CDR2 YYREEE (reference sequence). The CDR3 covers 12 residues. The V end lost 3 bases, the J end lost 0 bases, and 3 bases lay between the germline ends. The chain's CDR3 is CASSSTNYGYTF. In nucleotides, the CDR3 is TGTGCCAGCAGCTCCACTAACTATGGCTACACCTTC. Full variable domain (remainder filled in from reference TRBV5-4 and TRBJ1-2): ETGVTQSPTHLIKTRGQQVTLRCSSQSGHNTVSWYQQALGQGPQFIFQYYREEENGRGNFPPRFSGLQFPNYSSELNVNALELDDSALYLCASSSTNYGYTFGSGTRLTVV.

The genes are TRBV24-1 and TRBJ2-5; 8 bases match TRBD2. CDR1 is KGHDR, CDR2 SFDVKD, per germline. After removal of 1 base from V and 5 bases from J, the junction contained 5 bases not matched to a gene. The CDR3 covers 15 residues. The chain's CDR3 is CATSDLGTSIETQYF. Here the CDR3 DNA reads TGTGCCACCAGTGATTTAGGGACTAGTATCGAGACCCAGTACTTC.

The chain links TRBV29-1 to TRBJ1-3; D gene uncertain. Trimming left V 7 bases short and J 4 bases short, with 17 bases between. Germline V CDR1 and CDR2: SQVTM, ANQGSEA. The CDR3 length is 14 residues. Here the CDR3 reads CSALGSAPGNTIYF. Here the CDR3 DNA reads TGCAGCGCCCTCGGCAGCGCTCCAGGAAACACCATATATTTT.

This chain joins TRBV7-9 and TRBJ2-1, with TRBD2 matching over 11 bases. The CDR3 sequence is 19 residues long. Germline CDR1 reads SEHNR; CDR2 reads FQNEAQ (reference sequence). Trimming at V came to 5 bases and at J to 5 bases, leaving 17 bases not matched to a gene. CDR3 sequence: CASSTGTSGLRLGNNEQFF. The CDR3 nucleotides are TGTGCCAGCAGCACAGGGACTAGCGGCCTTAGACTGGGAAACAATGAGCAGTTCTTC.

This clone was counted only a few times. J is TRBJ1-4 and V is TRBV13; TRBD1 matches 7 bases. The germline gives CDR1 PRHDT, CDR2 FYEKMQ (reference sequence). This CDR3 has 17 amino acids. The V gene end was trimmed by 7 bases and the J gene end by 0 bases; junction bases not matched to a gene: 11. The CDR3 bases are TGTGCCAGCACCCGGGCGGGACAGAGAGCAACTAATGAAAAACTGTTTTTT. It yields the protein CASTRAGQRATNEKLFF.

CDR3 DNA: TGTGCCAGCAGTTTAACGGGAGAAGGCACAGATACGCAGTATTTT. Amino acid sequence: CASSLTGEGTDTQYF. The chain has TRBV6-5 and TRBJ2-3; the D gene is possibly TRBD2 (6 bases). The CDR3 sequence is 15 residues long. Trimming stripped 4 bases from V and 1 base from J, with 12 bases between. Germline V gives CDR1 MNHEY, CDR2 SVGAGI.

The CDR3 sequence is CASLAGGPTDTQYF. In nucleotides, the CDR3 is TGTGCCAGTTTAGCGGGAGGGCCAACAGATACGCAGTATTTT. The chain links TRBV5-5 to TRBJ2-3, with 11 bases matching TRBD2. This CDR3 comprises 14 residues. The junction had 5 bases not matched to a gene; V was cut back by 8 bases and J by 3 bases. CDR1 SGHKS and CDR2 YYEKEE come from the germline V gene (reference sequence).

The count of this clone is one. This chain links TRBV3-1 (or the pseudogene TRBV3-2) with TRBJ2-1, with 10 bases aligning to TRBD2. Germline V CDR1 and CDR2: LGHDT, YNNKEL (reference sequence). V shed 4 bases and J 10 bases; nucleotides not matched to a gene: 10. This CDR3 region has 15 residues. CDR3 residues: CASSRSGSGGGEQFF. As DNA, the CDR3 is TGTGCCAGCAGCCGTAGCGGGAGCGGGGGGGGCGAGCAGTTCTTC.

This clone was picked up one time. V gene TRBV9 combines with J gene TRBJ2-2; TRBD1 aligns across 11 bases. The CDR3 has 17 amino acids. Per germline, CDR1 SGDLS and CDR2 YYNGEE. Unmatched junction bases numbered 7, after V lost 2 bases and J lost 4 bases. The CDR3 loop is CASSVPLGQGGTGELFF. The CDR3, as DNA: TGTGCCAGCAGCGTTCCTTTGGGACAGGGGGGCACCGGGGAGCTGTTTTTT.

The J gene is TRBJ1-1, the V gene TRBV7-9; 7 nucleotides match TRBD1. In germline, CDR1 is SEHNR, CDR2 FQNEAQ (reference sequence). V was clipped by 8 bases and J by 1 base; unmatched bases: 7. The CDR3 totals 14 residues. The CDR3 bases are TGTGCCAGCTCCGGGACAGCTAGGAACACTGAAGCTTTCTTT. This translates into CASSGTARNTEAFF.

This rearrangement joins TRBV5-8 to TRBJ2-5; 9 bases are a match to TRBD1. After removal of 4 bases from V and 5 bases from J, the junction contained 9 bases not matched to a gene. The CDR3 totals 15 residues. CDR1 is SGHTS and CDR2 is YDEGEE in the germline V gene. The CDR3 nucleotides read TGTGCCAGCAGCGTTTTACAGGGGGCCGGGGAGACCCAGTACTTC. Its translation: CASSVLQGAGETQYF.

The chain carries TRBV6-1 and TRBJ1-1, with 9 bases that match TRBD1. The germline V gene encodes CDR1 MNHNS and CDR2 SASEGT. V dropped 4 bases and J dropped 0; count of bases not matched to a gene: 9. CDR3 length: 17 residues. CDR3 in amino acids: CASSGDRVLLMNTEAFF. CDR3 DNA: TGTGCCAGCAGTGGGGACAGGGTGCTCTTGATGAACACTGAAGCTTTCTTT.

The V and J genes are TRBV11-2 and TRBJ2-2, with 12 bases identical to TRBD2. The CDR3 extends over 19 amino acids. Germline values: CDR1 SGHAT, CDR2 FQNNGV. V was clipped by 3 bases and J by 1 base; unmatched bases: 9. The CDR3 here is CASSLRATSGRLNTGELFF. The CDR3 DNA follows: TGTGCCAGCAGCTTGAGGGCTACTAGCGGGAGGTTGAACACCGGGGAGCTGTTTTTT.

The chain carries TRBV29-1 and TRBJ2-1; 7 nucleotides align to TRBD2. CDR3 length: 13 residues. Germline assignment: CDR1 SQVTM and CDR2 ANQGSEA. V trimming: 1 base; J trimming: 9 bases; junction bases outside the gene matches: 6. CDR3 nucleotides: TGCAGCGTTGAAGGTGGGAGGGCGGGTGAGCAGTTCTTC. Translated, it gives CSVEGGRAGEQFF.